These 16 T cell receptor beta chains share one sample of origin, sequenced in a study of T cells in Graves' hyperthyroidism and ophthalmopathy. There were TCR beta CDR3 regions amplified from RNA transcripts. TCR CDR3 regions were first amplified by RT-PCR with HTBI primers. TCRdb reprocessed the multiplex PCR reads with MiXCR, giving one entry per CDR3 protein. The sample has about 290,000 distinct CDR3 sequences, roughly 13% seen once. Sample: blood. The receptor set was obtained from a woman aged 40 to 50 with Graves' hyperthyroidism.

This clonotype was seen at least ten times. The V and J genes are TRBV7-2 and TRBJ2-5; 9 positions match TRBD2. The CDR3 has 16 amino acids. Trimming removed 7 bases from V and 4 bases from J; junction bases left unmatched: 13. Germline CDR1 and CDR2: SGHTA and FQGNSA. The CDR3, as DNA: TGTGCCAGCACCCATAGCGGCGGGAGGGCGAGAGAGACCCAGTACTTC. Its translation: CASTHSGGRARETQYF.

This clonotype was picked up many times. V is TRBV20-1 and J is TRBJ1-2, with D unclear. CDR1 is DFQATT, CDR2 SNEGSKA, per germline (reference sequence). CDR3 length equals 13 residues. The V end lost 1 base, the J end lost 8 bases, and 14 bases lay between the germline ends. CDR3 protein: CSARGVTSLGYTF. In DNA form, the CDR3 reads TGCAGTGCTAGAGGGGTTACGAGTCTGGGCTACACCTTC.

The chain has TRBV20-1 and TRBJ2-4, with D uncertain. Trimming took 0 bases from V and 0 from J, leaving 6 bases between them. The CDR3 runs to 14 residues. The germline CDR1 and CDR2 sequences are DFQATT and SNEGSKA (reference sequence). The DNA of the CDR3 is TGCAGTGCTAGAGATCTGCTAGCCAAAAACATTCAGTACTTC. It yields the protein CSARDLLAKNIQYF.

This clonotype was detected a few times. This rearrangement joins TRBV6-5 to TRBJ2-4, with D perhaps matching TRBD1 (5 bases). Germline CDR1 and CDR2: MNHEY and SVGAGI. This CDR3 spans 13 amino acids. Trimming pared 2 bases from V and 11 bases from J, leaving 13 bases between. The CDR3 nucleotides are TGTGCCAGCAGTTACGCCAGGGAAAGCGTTCAGTACTTC. Translated, it gives CASSYARESVQYF.

A word on this clonotype: This could be a read error, since a much larger clone is one nucleotide away. The chain uses TRBV5-1 and TRBJ2-2; the match to TRBD2 covers 9 bases. The CDR3 consists of 17 residues. From germline, CDR1 is SGHRS and CDR2 YFSETQ. The CDR3 bases are TGCGCCAGCAGCCCCCAGGGACTAGCCGCGAACACCGGGGAGCCGTTTTTT. Its translation: CASSPQGLAANTGEPFF. Full variable domain (remainder filled in from reference TRBV5-1 and TRBJ2-2): KAGVTQTPRYLIKTRGQQVTLSCSPISGHRSVSWYQQTPGQGLQFLFEYFSETQRNKGNFPGRFSGRQFSNSRSEMNVSTLELGDSALYLCASSPQGLAANTGEPFFGEGSRLTVL.

The J gene is TRBJ2-7, the V gene TRBV19; 7 nucleotides align to TRBD2. Per the germline V gene, CDR1 is LNHDA and CDR2 is SQIVND (reference sequence). The V segment lost 5 bases and the J segment 2 bases; nucleotides outside the gene matches: 9. The CDR3 totals 15 residues. The CDR3 protein is CASSPPGGSAYEQYF. DNA of the CDR3: TGTGCCAGTAGTCCCCCCGGCGGGAGTGCCTACGAGCAGTACTTC.

This clonotype was counted a few times. A single base separates this from a much larger clone, so it may be a read error. The V call is TRBV28, the J call TRBJ2-7; D is unresolved. From germline, CDR1 is MDHEN and CDR2 SYDVKM. This CDR3 has 12 amino acids. CDR3 nucleotides: TGTGCCAGCAGTTTGCCCGCGTACGGGCAGTACTTC. As protein: CASSLPAYGQYF.

This clonotype was seen ten or more times. The V call is TRBV7-2, the J call TRBJ1-2, with unresolved D. CDR3 length equals 15 residues. Germline-derived CDR1 and CDR2 are SGHTA and FQGNSA. The V and J ends lost 3 bases and 0 bases respectively, with 11 bases between them. As DNA, the CDR3 is TGTGCCAGCAGCTTTAGGACTCCTACTAACTATGGCTACACCTTC. This translates into CASSFRTPTNYGYTF.

This clonotype was seen at least ten times. V gene TRBV30 combines with J gene TRBJ1-1, with no clear D. The germline V gene encodes CDR1 GTSNPN and CDR2 SVGIG (reference sequence). This CDR3 is 13 amino acids long. Trimming removed 0 bases from V and 2 bases from J, with 7 bases in between. CDR3 bases: TGTGCCTGGAGTGTAATGCACAACACTGAAGCTTTCTTT. This sequence encodes CAWSVMHNTEAFF.

The V call is TRBV2, the J call TRBJ1-2; 9 bases map to TRBD1. Germline V CDR1 and CDR2: SNHLY, FYNNEI. The V gene end was trimmed by 2 bases and the J gene end by 8 bases; junction bases not matched to a gene: 6. CDR3 size: 14 residues. The CDR3 sequence is CASSESGTGTGYTF. The CDR3 DNA follows: TGTGCCAGCAGTGAATCGGGGACAGGGACCGGCTACACCTTC.

This clonotype occurred many times. The DNA for the CDR3 is TGCAGTACAGAAATTCCGGGGAATCAAGAGACCCAGTACTTC. Translation gives CSTEIPGNQETQYF. J is TRBJ2-5 and V is TRBV20-1, with a tentative D call TRBD2 (5 bases). V gave up 8 bases and J gave up 2 bases, with 18 bases separating them. The length of the CDR3 is 14 residues. CDR1 DFQATT and CDR2 SNEGSKA come from the germline V gene (reference sequence).

This clonotype was counted ten times or more. The rearrangement uses TRBV30 and TRBJ2-1; 7 bases match TRBD2. V was clipped by 3 bases and J by 4 bases; unmatched bases: 6. The CDR3 contains 14 residues. CDR1 and CDR2 from the germline V gene are GTSNPN and SVGIG (reference sequence). In DNA, the CDR3 is TGTGCCTGGAGCAGACTAGCAGGTTACAATGAGCAGTTCTTC. As protein: CAWSRLAGYNEQFF.

This clonotype was observed many times. The rearrangement links TRBV2 to TRBJ2-7, with D perhaps given as TRBD1 or TRBD2 (5 bases each). Germline CDR1 reads SNHLY; CDR2 reads FYNNEI. The CDR3 runs to 13 residues. Trimming removed 11 bases from V and 5 bases from J, with 19 bases in between. The chain's CDR3 is CAAQRDRLNEQYF. The CDR3 DNA reads TGTGCCGCCCAAAGGGACCGCCTCAACGAGCAGTACTTC.

There are many counts of this clonotype. The V and J genes are TRBV30 and TRBJ1-1, with D perhaps matching TRBD1 (6 bases). The CDR3 is 15 residues long. Per germline, CDR1 GTSNPN and CDR2 SVGIG (reference sequence). The V and J ends lost 0 bases and 4 bases respectively, with 15 bases between them. CDR3 sequence: CAWSVMGAGFTEAFF. The CDR3 DNA follows: TGTGCCTGGAGTGTTATGGGGGCTGGGTTCACTGAAGCTTTCTTT.

This clonotype was found a few times. V gene TRBV20-1 combines with J gene TRBJ2-4; 8 nucleotides match TRBD2. The CDR3 length is 15 residues. Looked up from germline, CDR1 is DFQATT and CDR2 is SNEGSKA (reference sequence). Trimming cost V 3 bases and J 0 bases; bases outside gene matches: 4. The CDR3 loop is CSASSSGLAKNIQYF. DNA of the CDR3: TGCAGTGCTAGTTCTAGCGGGTTAGCCAAAAACATTCAGTACTTC.

This clonotype was recorded many times. The chain has TRBV27 and TRBJ1-4; D unresolved. V gave up 5 bases and J gave up 8 bases, with 21 bases separating them. The CDR3 loop spans 16 amino acids. CDR1 is MNHEY and CDR2 is SMNVEV in the germline V gene (reference sequence). The CDR3 region is CASSATGDLLGEKLFF. CDR3 in DNA: TGTGCCAGCAGTGCAACCGGTGATTTGTTAGGAGAAAAACTGTTTTTT. Supplemented by reference TRBV27 and TRBJ1-4, the full variable domain reads EAQVTQNPRYLITVTGKKLTVTCSQNMNHEYMSWYRQDPGLGLRQIYYSMNVEVTDKGDVPEGYKVSRKEKRNFPLILESPSPNQTSLYFCASSATGDLLGEKLFFGSGTQLSVL.